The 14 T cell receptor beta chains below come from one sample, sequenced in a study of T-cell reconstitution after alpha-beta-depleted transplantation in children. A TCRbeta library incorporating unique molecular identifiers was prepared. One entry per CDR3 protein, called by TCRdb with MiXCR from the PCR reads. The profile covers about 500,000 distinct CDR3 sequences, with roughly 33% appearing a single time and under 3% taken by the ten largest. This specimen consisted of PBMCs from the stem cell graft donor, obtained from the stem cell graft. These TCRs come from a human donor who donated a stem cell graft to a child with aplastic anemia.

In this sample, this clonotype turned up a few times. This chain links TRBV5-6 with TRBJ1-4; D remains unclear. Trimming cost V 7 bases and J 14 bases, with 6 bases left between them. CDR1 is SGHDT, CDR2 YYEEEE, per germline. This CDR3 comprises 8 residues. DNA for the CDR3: TGTGCCAGCCCCCCCCTGTTTTTT. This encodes CASPPLFF.

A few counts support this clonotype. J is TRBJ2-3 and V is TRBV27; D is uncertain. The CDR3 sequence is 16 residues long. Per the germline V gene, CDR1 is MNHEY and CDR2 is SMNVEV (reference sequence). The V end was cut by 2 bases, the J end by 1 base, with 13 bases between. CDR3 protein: CASSLIGGLGTDTQYF. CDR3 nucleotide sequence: TGTGCCAGCAGTTTAATCGGCGGCTTGGGCACAGATACGCAGTATTTT.

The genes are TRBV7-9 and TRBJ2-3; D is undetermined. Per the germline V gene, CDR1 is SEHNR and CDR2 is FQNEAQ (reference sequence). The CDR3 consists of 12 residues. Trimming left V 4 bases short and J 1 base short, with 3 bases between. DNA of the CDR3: TGTGCCAGCAGCTACCGCACAGATACGCAGTATTTT. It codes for CASSYRTDTQYF.

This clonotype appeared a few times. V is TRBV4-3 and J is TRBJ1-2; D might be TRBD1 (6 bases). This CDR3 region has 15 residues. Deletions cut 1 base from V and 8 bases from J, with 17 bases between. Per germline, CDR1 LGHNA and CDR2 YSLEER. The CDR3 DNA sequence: TGCGCCAGCAGCCAAGGGCCTGGCAGGGGAAGCGGCTACACCTTC. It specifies CASSQGPGRGSGYTF.

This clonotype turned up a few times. CDR3 DNA: TGCAGCGTTGAAGCCTTTACAGGGAAAGAGACCCAGTACTTC. This codes for CSVEAFTGKETQYF. The rearrangement links TRBV29-1 to TRBJ2-5, with a weak D call TRBD1 (6 bases). The CDR3 is 14 amino acids. V dropped 1 base and J dropped 3 bases, with 12 bases sitting between them. Germline V gene data show CDR1 as SQVTM and CDR2 as ANQGSEA.

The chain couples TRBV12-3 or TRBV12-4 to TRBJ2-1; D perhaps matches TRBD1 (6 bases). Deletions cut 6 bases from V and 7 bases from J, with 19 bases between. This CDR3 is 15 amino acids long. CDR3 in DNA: TGTGCCAGCAGCCAAAGTGGGACATATGAGAATGAGCAGTTCTTC. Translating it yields CASSQSGTYENEQFF.

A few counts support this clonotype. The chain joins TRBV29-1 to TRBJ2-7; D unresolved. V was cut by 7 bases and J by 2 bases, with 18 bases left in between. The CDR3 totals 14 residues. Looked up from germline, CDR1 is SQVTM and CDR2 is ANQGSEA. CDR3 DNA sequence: TGCAGCGCCTTCCTTAGAGTCAGCCCCTACGAGCAGTACTTC. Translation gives CSAFLRVSPYEQYF.

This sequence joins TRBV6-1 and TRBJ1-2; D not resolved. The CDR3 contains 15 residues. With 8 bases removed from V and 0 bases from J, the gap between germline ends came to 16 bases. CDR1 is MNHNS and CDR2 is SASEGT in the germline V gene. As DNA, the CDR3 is TGTGCCAGCGCCACCCCGGACGGCACTAACTATGGCTACACCTTC. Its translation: CASATPDGTNYGYTF.

The CDR3, as DNA: TGTGCCAGCAGCTTAGGACAGTCCCAGTACTTC. Translating gives CASSLGQSQYF. The rearrangement links TRBV7-2 to TRBJ2-5, with D perhaps matching TRBD1 (5 bases). The CDR3 is 11 residues long. V was clipped by 1 base and J by 9 bases, with 6 bases between them. The germline V gene encodes CDR1 SGHTA and CDR2 FQGNSA.

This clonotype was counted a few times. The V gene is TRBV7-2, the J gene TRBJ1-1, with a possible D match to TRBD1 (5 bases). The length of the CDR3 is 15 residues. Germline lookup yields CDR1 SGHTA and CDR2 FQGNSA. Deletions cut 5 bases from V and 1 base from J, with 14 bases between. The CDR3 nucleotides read TGTGCCAGCAGCCCCAGACCCGGGACGAACACTGAAGCTTTCTTT. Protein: CASSPRPGTNTEAFF.

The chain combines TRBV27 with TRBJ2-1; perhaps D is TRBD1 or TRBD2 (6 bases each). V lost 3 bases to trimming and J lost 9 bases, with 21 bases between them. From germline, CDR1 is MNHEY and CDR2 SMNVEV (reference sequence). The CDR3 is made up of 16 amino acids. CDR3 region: CASSFWTIGGHGEQFF. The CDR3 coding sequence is TGTGCCAGCAGTTTTTGGACGATAGGGGGGCATGGTGAGCAGTTCTTC.

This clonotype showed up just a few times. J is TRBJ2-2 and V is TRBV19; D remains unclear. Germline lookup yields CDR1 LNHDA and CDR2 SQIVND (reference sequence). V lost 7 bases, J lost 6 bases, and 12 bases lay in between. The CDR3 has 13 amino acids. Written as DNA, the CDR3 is TGTGCCAGTATTCCCCCGGTCTCCGGGGAGCTGTTTTTT. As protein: CASIPPVSGELFF.

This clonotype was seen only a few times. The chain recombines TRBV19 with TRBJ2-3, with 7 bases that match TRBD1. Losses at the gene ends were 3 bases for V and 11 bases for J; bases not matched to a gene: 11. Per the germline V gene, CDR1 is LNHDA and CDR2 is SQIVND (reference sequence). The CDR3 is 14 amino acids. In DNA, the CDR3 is TGTGCCAGTAGTATCTCCACAGGGGCCCAGAAGCAGTATTTT. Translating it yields CASSISTGAQKQYF.

The CDR3 is CASSFARSLDEQFF. The CDR3 DNA reads TGTGCCAGCAGTTTCGCTCGAAGTCTCGATGAGCAGTTCTTC. This chain joins TRBV12-3 or TRBV12-4 and TRBJ2-1; the D is unclear. V lost 3 bases to trimming and J lost 8 bases, with 14 bases between them. This CDR3 comprises 14 residues.